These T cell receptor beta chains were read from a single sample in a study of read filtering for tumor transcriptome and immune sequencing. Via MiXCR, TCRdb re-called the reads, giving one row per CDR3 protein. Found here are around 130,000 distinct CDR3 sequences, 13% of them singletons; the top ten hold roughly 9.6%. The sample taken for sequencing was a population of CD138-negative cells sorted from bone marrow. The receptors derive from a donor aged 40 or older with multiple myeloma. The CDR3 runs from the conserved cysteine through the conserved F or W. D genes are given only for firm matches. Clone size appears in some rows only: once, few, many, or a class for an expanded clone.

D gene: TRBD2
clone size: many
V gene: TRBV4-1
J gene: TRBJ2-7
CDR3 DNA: TGCGCCAGCAGCCAAGATTTCCTAGCGGGAAGGGGCACCTACGAGCAGTACTTC
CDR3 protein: CASSQDFLAGRGTYEQYF

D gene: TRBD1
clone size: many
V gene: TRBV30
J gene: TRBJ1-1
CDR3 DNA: TGTGCCTGGAGTTTCCCAGGGGGGGTGAACACTGAAGCTTTCTTT
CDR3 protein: CAWSFPGGVNTEAFF

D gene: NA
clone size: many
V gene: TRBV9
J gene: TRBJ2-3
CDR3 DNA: TGTGCCAGCAGCGTACTAAAAGATACGCAGTATTTT
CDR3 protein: CASSVLKDTQYF

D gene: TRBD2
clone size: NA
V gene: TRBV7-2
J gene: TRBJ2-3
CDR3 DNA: TGTGCCAGCAGCTTAAAGGCGGGAGAGGGAGATACGCAGTATTTT
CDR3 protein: CASSLKAGEGDTQYF

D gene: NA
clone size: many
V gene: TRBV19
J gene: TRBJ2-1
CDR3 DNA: TGTGCCAGTAGTATCCTATTACAGAACAATGAGCAGTTCTTC
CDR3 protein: CASSILLQNNEQFF

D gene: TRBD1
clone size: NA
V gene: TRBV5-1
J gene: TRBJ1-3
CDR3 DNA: TGCGCCAGCAGCTTGACGACAGGGGTCGGAAACACCATATATTTT
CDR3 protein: CASSLTTGVGNTIYF

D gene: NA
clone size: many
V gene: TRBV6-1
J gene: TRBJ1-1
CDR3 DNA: TGTGCCAGCATGGGGGACAACGCTGAAGCTTTCTTT
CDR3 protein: CASMGDNAEAFF

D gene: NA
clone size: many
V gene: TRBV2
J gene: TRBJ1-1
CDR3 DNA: TGTGCCAGCAGTGACCTGGCAGGGCGGGTCACTGAAGCTTTCTTT
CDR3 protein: CASSDLAGRVTEAFF

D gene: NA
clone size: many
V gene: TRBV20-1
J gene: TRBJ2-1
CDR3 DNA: TGCAGAGCATCAGGGGACAATGAGCAGTTCTTC
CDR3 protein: CRASGDNEQFF

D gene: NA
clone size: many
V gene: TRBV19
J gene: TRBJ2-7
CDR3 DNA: TGTGCCAGTAGTACTATAGGGGACGGGGATCACGAGCAGTACTTC
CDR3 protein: CASSTIGDGDHEQYF

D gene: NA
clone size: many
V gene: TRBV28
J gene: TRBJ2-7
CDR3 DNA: TGTGCCAGCAGCCCCCCCTACGAGCAGTACTTC
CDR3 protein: CASSPPYEQYF

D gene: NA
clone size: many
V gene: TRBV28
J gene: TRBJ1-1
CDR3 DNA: TGTGCCAGCAGTTTATCGTGGGATAACACTGAAGCTTTCTTT
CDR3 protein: CASSLSWDNTEAFF

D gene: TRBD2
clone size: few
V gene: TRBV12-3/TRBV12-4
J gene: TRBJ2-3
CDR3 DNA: TGTGCCAGCAGTTTAAAGGCCAGACAGGGGGGACTAGCGGGTTCCAGAGATACGCAGTATTTT
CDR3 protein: CASSLKARQGGLAGSRDTQYF

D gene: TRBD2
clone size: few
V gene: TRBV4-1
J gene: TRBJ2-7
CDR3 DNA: TGCGCCAGCAGCCAAGCGGAAGCGGGAGGGCGGGAGCAGTACTTC
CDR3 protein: CASSQAEAGGREQYF

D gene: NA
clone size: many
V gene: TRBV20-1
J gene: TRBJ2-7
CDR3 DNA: TGCAGTGCTAGAACCGGGACAAACTACGAGCAGTACTTC
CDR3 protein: CSARTGTNYEQYF

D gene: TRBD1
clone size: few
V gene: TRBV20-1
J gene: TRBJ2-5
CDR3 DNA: TGCAGTGCTAAAGACAGGGGCAATTCGGCCCAGTACTTC
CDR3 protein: CSAKDRGNSAQYF

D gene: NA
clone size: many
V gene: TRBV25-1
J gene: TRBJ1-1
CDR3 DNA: TGTGCCAGCAGTGAGGCGGGCAGGGGTCGGGCTGAAGCTTTCTTT
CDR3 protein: CASSEAGRGRAEAFF

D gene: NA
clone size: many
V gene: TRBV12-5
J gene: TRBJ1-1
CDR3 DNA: TGTGCTAGTGGTTTGACGGGAGTTGAAGCTTTCTTT
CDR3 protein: CASGLTGVEAFF

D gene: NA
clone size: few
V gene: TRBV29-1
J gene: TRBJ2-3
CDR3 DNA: TGCAGCGTCGGGATTTCGCGGGACACAGATACGCAGTATTTT
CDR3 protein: CSVGISRDTDTQYF

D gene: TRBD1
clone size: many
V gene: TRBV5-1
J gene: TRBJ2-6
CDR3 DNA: TGCGCCAGCAGCTGGGGACAGGGCTCTGGGGCCAACGTCCTGACTTTC
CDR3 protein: CASSWGQGSGANVLTF

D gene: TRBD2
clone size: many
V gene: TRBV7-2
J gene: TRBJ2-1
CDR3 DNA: TGTGCCAGCGGCACTAGCGGGAGATACAATGAGCAGTTCTTC
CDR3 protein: CASGTSGRYNEQFF

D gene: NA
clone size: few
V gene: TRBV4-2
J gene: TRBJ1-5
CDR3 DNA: TGTGCCAGCAGCCAAGGACAGGGCAATCAGCCCCAGCATTTT
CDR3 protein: CASSQGQGNQPQHF

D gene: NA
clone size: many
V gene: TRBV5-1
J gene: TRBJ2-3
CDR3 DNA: TGCGCCAGCAGCACCGGACAGAACACAGATACGCAGTATTTT
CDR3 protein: CASSTGQNTDTQYF

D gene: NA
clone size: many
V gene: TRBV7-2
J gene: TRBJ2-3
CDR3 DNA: TGTGCCAGCAGCTCCTCCTCGGATACGCAGTATTTT
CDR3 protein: CASSSSSDTQYF

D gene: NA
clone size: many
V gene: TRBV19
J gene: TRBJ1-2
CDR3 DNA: TGTGCCAGTAGACAAGGACAGCACTATGGCTACACCTTC
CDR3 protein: CASRQGQHYGYTF

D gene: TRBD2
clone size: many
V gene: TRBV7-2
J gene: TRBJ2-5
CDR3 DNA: TGTGCCAGCAGCTTTCGGGAGGGCCGGGAGACCCAGTACTTC
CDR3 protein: CASSFREGRETQYF

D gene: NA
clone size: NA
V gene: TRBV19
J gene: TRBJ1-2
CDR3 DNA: TGTGCCAGTAGTATGTTGGCATCCACTAACTATGGCTACACCTTC
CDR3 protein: CASSMLASTNYGYTF

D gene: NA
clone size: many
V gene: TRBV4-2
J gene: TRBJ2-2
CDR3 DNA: TGTGCCAGCAGCCAAGCTGGTGCGGACACCGGGGAGCTGTTTTTT
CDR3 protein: CASSQAGADTGELFF

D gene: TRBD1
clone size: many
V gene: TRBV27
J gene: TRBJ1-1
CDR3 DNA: TGTGCCAGCAAACCGGGACAGGGGAACACTGAAGCTTTCTTT
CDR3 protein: CASKPGQGNTEAFF

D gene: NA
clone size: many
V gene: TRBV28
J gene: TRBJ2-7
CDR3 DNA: TGTGCCACGCGACAGCCAACCCCGCCCTACGAGCAGTACTTC
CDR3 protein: CATRQPTPPYEQYF

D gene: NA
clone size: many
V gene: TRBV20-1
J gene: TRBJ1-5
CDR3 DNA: TGCAGTGCTAGAGAGGGGGGAAACAATCAGCCCCAGCATTTT
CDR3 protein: CSAREGGNNQPQHF

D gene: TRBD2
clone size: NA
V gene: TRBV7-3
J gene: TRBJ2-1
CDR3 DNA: TGTGCCAGCAGCTTAACGGGGGGGGGGGTCCCCCGTTGGGCGCAGTTCTTC
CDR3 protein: CASSLTGGGVPRWAQFF

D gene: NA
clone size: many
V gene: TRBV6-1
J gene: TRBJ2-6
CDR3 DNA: TGTGCCAGCAGTGAAGTGGCCACCCCTGGGGCCAACGTCCTGACTTTC
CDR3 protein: CASSEVATPGANVLTF

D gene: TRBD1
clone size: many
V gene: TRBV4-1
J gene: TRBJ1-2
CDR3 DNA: TGCGCCAGCAGCCAATGGGACAGCCCAACCTTC
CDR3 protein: CASSQWDSPTF

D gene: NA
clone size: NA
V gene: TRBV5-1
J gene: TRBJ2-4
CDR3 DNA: TGCGCCAGCAGCTTCGTCAGGGAGGACATTCAGTACTTC
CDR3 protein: CASSFVREDIQYF

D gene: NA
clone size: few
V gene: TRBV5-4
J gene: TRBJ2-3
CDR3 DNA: TGTGCCAGCAGCGCCGGAACCACAGATACGCAGTATTTT
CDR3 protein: CASSAGTTDTQYF

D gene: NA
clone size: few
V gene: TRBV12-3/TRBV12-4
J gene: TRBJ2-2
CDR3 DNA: TGTGCCAGCAGTTCGTACACGTCCACCGGGGAGCTGTTTTTT
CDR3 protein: CASSSYTSTGELFF

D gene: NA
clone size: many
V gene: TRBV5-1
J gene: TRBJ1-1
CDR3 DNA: TGCGCCAGCAGCTCCGAAGTACAAATGGGTCACAACACTGAAGCTTTCTTT
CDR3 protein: CASSSEVQMGHNTEAFF

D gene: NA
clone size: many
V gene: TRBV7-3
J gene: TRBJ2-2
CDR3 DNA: TGTGCCAGCAGCTCACAGGGTCCGTCGAACACCGGGGAGCTGTTTTTT
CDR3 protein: CASSSQGPSNTGELFF

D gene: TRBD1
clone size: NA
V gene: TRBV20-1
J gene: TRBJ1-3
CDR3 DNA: TGCAGTGCTAGAGATGGACAGGGTACGTCTGGAAACACCATATATTTT
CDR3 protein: CSARDGQGTSGNTIYF

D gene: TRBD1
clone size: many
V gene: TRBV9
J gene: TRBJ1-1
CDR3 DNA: TGTGCCAGCAGCGTAGGGGCAGGGGGGGACACTGAAGCTTTCTTT
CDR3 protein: CASSVGAGGDTEAFF

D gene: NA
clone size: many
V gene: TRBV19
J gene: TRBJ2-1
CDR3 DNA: TGTGCCAGTAGTATAGACGTTGAGCAGTTCTTC
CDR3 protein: CASSIDVEQFF

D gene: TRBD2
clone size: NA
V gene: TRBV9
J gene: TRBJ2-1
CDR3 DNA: TGTGCCAGCAGCGTTCTAGCGGGACATAATGAGCAGTTCTTC
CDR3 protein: CASSVLAGHNEQFF